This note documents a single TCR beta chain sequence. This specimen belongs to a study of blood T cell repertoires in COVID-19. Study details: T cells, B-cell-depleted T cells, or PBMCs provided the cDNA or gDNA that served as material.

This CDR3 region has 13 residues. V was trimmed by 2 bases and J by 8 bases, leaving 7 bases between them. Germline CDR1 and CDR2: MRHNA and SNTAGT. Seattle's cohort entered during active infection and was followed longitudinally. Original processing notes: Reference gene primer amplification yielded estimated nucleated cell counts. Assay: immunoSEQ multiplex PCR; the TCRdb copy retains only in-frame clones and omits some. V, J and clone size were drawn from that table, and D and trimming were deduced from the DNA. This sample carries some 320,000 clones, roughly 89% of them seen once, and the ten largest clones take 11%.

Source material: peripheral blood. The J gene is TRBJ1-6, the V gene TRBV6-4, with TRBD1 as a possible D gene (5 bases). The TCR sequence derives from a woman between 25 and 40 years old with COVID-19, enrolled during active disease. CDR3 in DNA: TGTGCCAGCAGTGACGGGGGGTATTCACCCCTCCACTTT. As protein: CASSDGGYSPLHF.